These 4 T cell receptor beta chains came from one sample sequenced in a study of T cell changes during pregnancy in multiple sclerosis. Data came from immunoSEQ multiplex PCR; TCRdb stores just in-frame clones and leaves some out. The sample includes about 49,000 clones, 90% of them seen just once. The specimen comprised peripheral blood, sampled after pregnancy. These TCRs come from a female donor in good health, enrolled as a control in a pregnancy study.

This chain joins TRBV12-5 and TRBJ1-2; 8 bases fit TRBD1. With V trimmed by 1 base and J by 4 bases, 2 bases remained unmatched. The CDR3 runs 14 residues. CDR1 LGHNT and CDR2 FRNRAP come from the germline V gene. The CDR3 here is CASGLADRGYGYTF. CDR3 sequence (DNA): TGTGCTAGTGGTTTGGCAGACAGGGGCTATGGCTACACCTTC.

The chain joins TRBV13 to TRBJ2-7; 7 nucleotides match TRBD2. Germline V lookup: CDR1 PRHDT, CDR2 FYEKMQ (reference sequence). With 3 bases clipped from V and 2 bases from J, the junction kept 10 bases outside the gene matches. CDR3 length: 16 amino acids. CDR3 nucleotide sequence: TGTGCCAGCAGCTTCCTACTAGCGAAGGACCCCTACGAGCAGTACTTC. Its protein is CASSFLLAKDPYEQYF. Based on the CDR3 plus reference TRBV13 and TRBJ2-7, the full variable domain is AAGVIQSPRHLIKEKRETATLKCYPIPRHDTVYWYQQGPGQDPQFLISFYEKMQSDKGSIPDRFSAQQFSDYHSELNMSSLELGDSALYFCASSFLLAKDPYEQYFGPGTRLTVT.

This rearrangement joins TRBV11-2 to TRBJ1-2; TRBD1 is a possible D gene (6 bases). The length of the CDR3 is 13 residues. Trimming shortened V by 0 bases and J by 8 bases, and 10 bases separated the two germline ends. Germline CDR1 SGHAT, CDR2 FQNNGV. CDR3 amino acids: CASSLEGGWGYTF. DNA of the CDR3: TGTGCCAGCAGCTTAGAAGGGGGATGGGGCTACACCTTC.

This sequence joins TRBV2 and TRBJ2-7; D is ambiguous. Germline values: CDR1 SNHLY, CDR2 FYNNEI. The CDR3 loop spans 14 amino acids. Between the trimmed V and J ends, which lost 2 bases and 4 bases, there was a span of 12 bases. The CDR3 spells CASSERWSSYEQYF. The CDR3 nucleotides are TGTGCCAGCAGTGAACGGTGGTCGAGTTACGAGCAGTACTTC. The full variable domain, rest sourced from reference TRBV2 and TRBJ2-7, is EPEVTQTPSHQVTQMGQEVILRCVPISNHLYFYWYRQILGQKVEFLVSFYNNEISEKSEIFDDQFSVERPDGSNFTLKIRSTKLEDSAMYFCASSERWSSYEQYFGPGTRLTVT.